This T cell receptor beta chain derives from a study of T cells in Graves' hyperthyroidism and ophthalmopathy. Study observations and caveats: Separation of ophthalmopathy from stable hyperthyroidism was achieved by a 13 V-J model.

V lost 6 bases and J lost 4; bases outside the gene matches: 1. Germline V gene lookup returns CDR1 MDHEN and CDR2 SYDVKM. The CDR3 is 13 amino acids. More than 9.5 ml fresh peripheral blood yielded the PBMCs. Only a few counts were recorded for this clonotype. Its antigen is still unknown. The source material, RNA transcripts, was used to amplify TCR beta CDR3 regions. With the HTBI primer set, the TCR CDR3 went through a first round of RT-PCR. TCRdb ran MiXCR on the multiplex PCR reads and lists one entry per CDR3 protein. The data show 370,000 or so distinct CDR3 sequences, just under 25% seen once. The sequencing input was blood. The chain recombines TRBV28 with TRBJ2-1; the match to TRBD1 covers 9 bases. The source of this sequence is a man between 45 and 60 years old with Graves' hyperthyroidism. CDR3 sequence: CASRGQGYNEQFF. The CDR3 DNA reads as TGTGCCAGCAGAGGACAGGGGTACAATGAGCAGTTCTTC.